Following are 29 T cell receptor beta chains from one sample sequenced in a study of chemoradiotherapy in HPV16-positive cancers. Libraries were prepared by immunoSEQ multiplex PCR; TCRdb keeps only in-frame clonotypes and omits some of them. The table has more than 20,000 clones, about 86% seen once. The specimen comprised blood, sampled from a patient who underwent chemoradiotherapy. The source is a human donor with HPV-associated anogenital cancer.

The V gene is TRBV27, the J gene TRBJ2-2; 10 bases map to TRBD2. The length of the CDR3 is 16 residues. V trimming: 3 bases; J trimming: 6 bases; junction bases outside the gene matches: 7. The germline gives CDR1 MNHEY, CDR2 SMNVEV (reference sequence). The CDR3, as DNA: TGTGCCAGCAGTTTCAAAGCGGGAGGGCCGGCCGGGGAGCTGTTTTTT. Translating gives CASSFKAGGPAGELFF.

In regard to this clone: At one of its ends the junction is not consistent with the germline gene, which may arise from a read error. This chain links TRBV7-7 with TRBJ2-2; TRBD2 might be the D (5 bases). The V gene's germline CDR1 is SSHAT and CDR2 FNYEAQ (reference sequence). The CDR3 totals 14 residues. CDR3: CASSPKGDTGELFF. CDR3 bases: TGTGCTAGCAGCCCGAAGGGAGACACCGGGGAGCTGTTTTTT.

V is TRBV7-9 and J is TRBJ1-5; TRBD1 aligns across 7 bases. The CDR3 loop spans 14 amino acids. V was clipped by 5 bases and J by 7 bases; unmatched bases: 8. Germline-derived CDR1 and CDR2 are SEHNR and FQNEAQ (reference sequence). In DNA, the CDR3 is TGTGCCAGCAGCAAAGGACCAGGGGGACAGCCCCAGCATTTT. As protein: CASSKGPGGQPQHF.

The rearrangement uses TRBV5-4 and TRBJ1-2; 9 bases are a match to TRBD1. CDR1 and CDR2 (germline): SGHNT, YYREEE (reference sequence). Trimming cost V 0 bases and J 8 bases; bases outside gene matches: 8. This CDR3 is 15 amino acids long. CDR3 sequence (DNA): TGTGCCAGCAGCTTGGCCGGGGGACAGGGCGGCGGCTACACCTTC. Translating it yields CASSLAGGQGGGYTF.

The chain joins TRBV19 to TRBJ1-5, with TRBD1 identical over 8 bases. The V gene end was trimmed by 2 bases and the J gene end by 9 bases; junction bases not matched to a gene: 3. Germline CDR1 is LNHDA and CDR2 is SQIVND (reference sequence). The CDR3 runs 13 residues. The CDR3 loop reads CASSIPDRVPQHF. The DNA of the CDR3 is TGTGCCAGTAGTATACCGGACAGGGTGCCCCAGCATTTT.

This chain connects TRBV2 to TRBJ1-5; TRBD1 might be the D (5 bases). The length of the CDR3 is 16 residues. V gave up 5 bases and J gave up 4 bases, with 18 bases separating them. Germline values: CDR1 SNHLY, CDR2 FYNNEI. The CDR3 DNA follows: TGTGCCAGCAGTTACTCGGGAAGCGGGGGAAATCAGCCCCAGCATTTT. This sequence encodes CASSYSGSGGNQPQHF.

This clone was recorded a few times. The V gene is TRBV6-4, the J gene TRBJ2-3, with D hard to call. Germline V gene data show CDR1 as MRHNA and CDR2 as SNTAGT. This CDR3 has 15 residues. The V end lost 4 bases, the J end lost 1 base, and 12 bases lay between the germline ends. The CDR3 DNA reads as TGTGCCAGCAGTGTTTATCTAGACGGCACAGATACGCAGTATTTT. Translation: CASSVYLDGTDTQYF.

V usage is TRBV19 and J usage is TRBJ2-7; D remains ambiguous. V was pared by 6 bases and J by 3 bases, with 12 bases between. The CDR3 runs 13 residues. Germline CDR1 is LNHDA and CDR2 is SQIVND (reference sequence). CDR3 residues: CASRSGPDYEQYF. The DNA for the CDR3 is TGTGCCAGTAGAAGTGGGCCGGACTACGAGCAGTACTTC.

V gene TRBV7-2 combines with J gene TRBJ2-7; TRBD1 aligns across 8 bases. Germline V lookup: CDR1 SGHTA, CDR2 FQGNSA. Trimming removed 5 bases from V and 3 bases from J; junction bases left unmatched: 9. CDR3 length: 15 residues. The CDR3 loop is CASSPIGQGFYEQYF. Written as DNA, the CDR3 is TGTGCCAGCAGCCCCATTGGACAGGGATTCTACGAGCAGTACTTC.

Of note for this clone: Other DNA sequences within the sample encode an identical CDR3. The chain carries TRBV5-1 and TRBJ2-3; D gene uncertain. The V end lost 0 bases, the J end lost 0 bases, and 8 bases lay between the germline ends. Germline V gene sequence: CDR1 SGHRS, CDR2 YFSETQ. The CDR3 has 15 amino acids. The CDR3 sequence: CASSLGQASTDTQYF. The CDR3 nucleotides read TGCGCCAGCAGCTTGGGACAAGCTAGCACAGATACGCAGTATTTT.

The CDR3 nucleotides read TGTGCCAGCAGCTTAGGCAGGGGGGGTAACACCGGGGAGCTGTTTTTT. This codes for CASSLGRGGNTGELFF. The chain uses TRBV7-8 and TRBJ2-2; D might be TRBD1 or TRBD2, each matching 7 bases. Germline V gives CDR1 SGHVS, CDR2 FQNEAQ. V was trimmed by 1 base and J by 2 bases, leaving 11 bases between them. The CDR3 extends over 16 amino acids. Combining the CDR3 with reference TRBV7-8 and TRBJ2-2 gives the whole variable domain GAGVSQSPRYKVAKRGQDVALRCDPISGHVSLFWYQQALGQGPEFLTYFQNEAQLDKSGLPSDRFFAERPEGSVSTLKIQRTQQEDSAVYLCASSLGRGGNTGELFFGEGSRLTVL.

This chain connects TRBV7-2 to TRBJ2-7, with TRBD2 identical over 10 bases. V lost 5 bases to trimming and J lost 6 bases; unmatched junction nucleotides: 13. Germline CDR1 reads SGHTA; CDR2 reads FQGNSA. This CDR3 region has 16 residues. The CDR3 region is CASSLGGAGGPGEQYF. The CDR3 nucleotides read TGTGCCAGCAGCCTGGGTGGAGCGGGAGGGCCGGGCGAGCAGTACTTC.

This clone has more than one count but fewer than ten. V is TRBV19 and J is TRBJ2-3, with D perhaps TRBD2 (6 bases). CDR1 and CDR2 from the germline V gene are LNHDA and SQIVND (reference sequence). Trimming took 5 bases from V and 0 from J, leaving 15 bases between them. The CDR3 contains 16 residues. CDR3 coding DNA: TGTGCCAGTAGTCCATTAGCGGTGGCTAGCACAGATACGCAGTATTTT. This gives the protein CASSPLAVASTDTQYF. The full variable domain, its missing parts supplied by reference TRBV19 and TRBJ2-3, is DGGITQSPKYLFRKEGQNVTLSCEQNLNHDAMYWYRQDPGQGLRLIYYSQIVNDFQKGDIAEGYSVSREKKESFPLTVTSAQKNPTAFYLCASSPLAVASTDTQYFGPGTRLTVL.

This clone was observed once. The gene calls are TRBV4-2 and TRBJ2-3; D gene ambiguous. This CDR3 has 14 amino acids. CDR1 is LGHNA, CDR2 YNFKEQ, per germline. With 1 base removed from V and 3 bases from J, the gap between germline ends came to 8 bases. CDR3 coding DNA: TGTGCCAGCAGCCAAGGAAGTCCAACAGATACGCAGTATTTT. Translated, it gives CASSQGSPTDTQYF.

This clone was seen only a few times. V gene TRBV6-1 combines with J gene TRBJ2-2, with a tentative D call TRBD2 (5 bases). CDR1 is MNHNS, CDR2 SASEGT, per germline. The CDR3 is made up of 13 amino acids. The V end lost 3 bases, the J end lost 7 bases, and 9 bases lay between the germline ends. CDR3 nucleotides: TGTGCCAGCAGTGAGTCCCGGGGCGGGGAGCTGTTTTTT. It yields the protein CASSESRGGELFF.

This chain uses TRBV29-1 with TRBJ2-7; 9 nucleotides align to TRBD2. The germline V gene encodes CDR1 SQVTM and CDR2 ANQGSEA. Losses at the gene ends were 7 bases for V and 2 bases for J; bases not matched to a gene: 3. This CDR3 has 12 residues. The CDR3 reads CSALAGTYEQYF. In DNA, the CDR3 is TGCAGCGCCCTAGCGGGAACCTACGAGCAGTACTTC.

CDR3 sequence reads: CASSGPAGALETQYF. Written as DNA, the CDR3 is TGTGCCAGTAGTGGGCCGGCCGGAGCATTAGAGACCCAGTACTTC. The rearrangement links TRBV19 to TRBJ2-5; D is uncertain. This CDR3 has 15 amino acids. The V gene lost 5 bases and the J gene lost 4 bases, with 17 bases spanning the gap. Germline values: CDR1 LNHDA, CDR2 SQIVND (reference sequence).

The rearrangement joins TRBV7-2 to TRBJ1-6; TRBD1 is a possible D gene (5 bases). The CDR3 sequence is 15 residues long. Germline-derived CDR1 and CDR2 are SGHTA and FQGNSA. V lost 1 base to trimming and J lost 4 bases, with 8 bases between them. CDR3 region: CASSLERQYNSPLHF. CDR3 sequence (DNA): TGTGCCAGCAGCTTAGAGAGACAGTATAATTCACCCCTCCACTTT.

The chain has TRBV7-9 and TRBJ2-2, with 7 bases identical to TRBD1. Losses at the gene ends were 6 bases for V and 3 bases for J; bases not matched to a gene: 7. The CDR3 is made up of 15 amino acids. CDR1 and CDR2 from the germline V gene are SEHNR and FQNEAQ (reference sequence). Here the CDR3 reads CASSRRTGHTGELFF. CDR3 DNA: TGTGCCAGCAGTCGCCGGACAGGACACACCGGGGAGCTGTTTTTT.

A word on this clone: A single base separates this from a much larger clone, so it may be a read error. This sample also contains other DNA sequences that code for the same CDR3. The chain recombines TRBV6-6 with TRBJ1-5; weak D call: TRBD1 (6 bases). The CDR3 totals 15 residues. Germline CDR1 and CDR2: MNHNY and SVGAGI (reference sequence). V shed 6 bases and J shed 6 bases, with 18 bases lying between them. CDR3 sequence reads: CASRSPGQGIQPQHF. The CDR3, as DNA: TGTGCCAGCAGGTCCCCGGGACAAGGCATTCAGCCCCAGCATTTT.

V is TRBV4-2 and J is TRBJ2-2; 9 bases match TRBD2. The CDR3 is 16 amino acids. The germline gives CDR1 LGHNA, CDR2 YNFKEQ. V lost 5 bases and J lost 2; bases outside the gene matches: 6. The CDR3 region has the DNA TGTGCCAGCAGCAGTGGACTAGCGACAAACACCGGGGAGCTGTTTTTT. It specifies CASSSGLATNTGELFF.

The rearrangement uses TRBV7-2 and TRBJ1-3, with D possibly matching TRBD1 (6 bases). This CDR3 spans 16 amino acids. The V end was cut by 6 bases, the J end by 2 bases, with 17 bases between. Germline loops: CDR1 SGHTA, CDR2 FQGNSA. CDR3 residues: CASSIRDTGTGNTIYF. The DNA of the CDR3 is TGTGCCAGCAGTATAAGGGACACGGGCACTGGAAACACCATATATTTT.

The chain carries TRBV4-2 and TRBJ1-2; TRBD1 might be the D (5 bases). The CDR3 sequence is 15 residues long. Germline CDR1 is LGHNA and CDR2 is YNFKEQ. V was pared by 1 base and J by 4 bases, with 13 bases between. The CDR3: CASSQVDSQSYGYTF. The DNA of the CDR3 is TGTGCCAGCAGCCAAGTTGACAGCCAAAGCTATGGCTACACCTTC.

The chain links TRBV5-1 to TRBJ2-7; D is ambiguous. The CDR3 sequence is 15 residues long. The V end was cut by 4 bases, the J end by 2 bases, with 16 bases between. CDR1 and CDR2 (germline): SGHRS, YFSETQ. The DNA of the CDR3 is TGCGCCAGCAGCCGTTTTATGGAGCACACCTACGAGCAGTACTTC. It encodes CASSRFMEHTYEQYF.

The chain carries TRBV5-5 and TRBJ2-1; D is possibly TRBD2 (5 bases). V lost 4 bases and J 5 bases, leaving 13 bases between the germline ends. CDR3 length: 14 amino acids. From germline, CDR1 is SGHKS and CDR2 YYEKEE (reference sequence). The chain's CDR3 is CASSQDYGDNEQFF. The DNA for the CDR3 is TGTGCCAGCAGCCAAGACTACGGGGACAATGAGCAGTTCTTC.

V gene TRBV6-5 combines with J gene TRBJ1-1; a possible D gene is TRBD1 (5 bases). The ends were cut back, 8 bases at V and 5 bases at J, with 9 bases in the middle. In germline, CDR1 is MNHEY, CDR2 SVGAGI. This CDR3 comprises 11 residues. This CDR3 reads CASGGGTEAFF. The CDR3 coding sequence is TGTGCCAGCGGGGGGGGGACTGAAGCTTTCTTT.

This clone occurred a few times. The chain couples TRBV7-2 to TRBJ1-3; D is unresolved. The CDR3 covers 13 residues. Germline CDR1 is SGHTA and CDR2 is FQGNSA. Trimming cost V 1 base and J 3 bases, with 4 bases left between them. The CDR3 here is CASSLGNGNTIYF. The CDR3 DNA reads TGTGCCAGCAGCTTAGGCAATGGAAACACCATATATTTT.

The V call is TRBV27, the J call TRBJ2-7; TRBD1 matches 9 bases. The CDR3 covers 15 residues. Germline loops: CDR1 MNHEY, CDR2 SMNVEV (reference sequence). Unmatched junction bases numbered 12, after V lost 4 bases and J lost 8 bases. The CDR3 DNA follows: TGTGCCAGCAGTTCAGACGGGACAGGGAGTGAAAAGCAGTACTTC. Translating gives CASSSDGTGSEKQYF.

This sequence joins TRBV5-5 and TRBJ1-1; TRBD1 aligns across 7 bases. The CDR3 totals 15 residues. The V segment lost 5 bases and the J segment 1 base; nucleotides outside the gene matches: 8. Per germline, CDR1 SGHKS and CDR2 YYEKEE (reference sequence). In DNA form, the CDR3 reads TGTGCCAGCAGTTGGCTACAGGGGCCGAACACTGAAGCTTTCTTT. It codes for CASSWLQGPNTEAFF.